The 20 T cell receptor beta chains below all came from one sample that was sequenced in a study of blood T cell repertoires in COVID-19. TCRdb's table, derived via immunoSEQ multiplex PCR, lists solely in-frame clones and lacks some. The top ten clones hold 7.5% to 9.5% of a sample with about 500,000 clones, 85% to 90% of them seen once. The material sequenced was peripheral blood. These receptors were taken from a woman aged 50 to 65 with COVID-19, enrolled during active disease.

The chain is built from TRBV6-6 and TRBJ2-1, with D perhaps matching TRBD1 (5 bases). Trimming took 2 bases from V and 0 from J, leaving 8 bases between them. This CDR3 has 15 amino acids. CDR1 is MNHNY, CDR2 SVGAGI, per germline (reference sequence). The CDR3 is CASSYGARSYNEQFF. In DNA form, the CDR3 reads TGTGCCAGCAGTTACGGGGCACGCTCCTACAATGAGCAGTTCTTC.

This chain uses TRBV11-2 with TRBJ1-3, with 7 positions matching TRBD1. Looked up from germline, CDR1 is SGHAT and CDR2 is FQNNGV. V was clipped by 5 bases and J by 0 bases; unmatched bases: 10. CDR3 length: 17 residues. CDR3 protein: CASSPHVGGHSGNTIYF. The CDR3 nucleotides are TGTGCCAGCAGCCCCCATGTAGGGGGCCACTCTGGAAACACCATATATTTT.

About this clone: Germline and junction disagree at one end, which may indicate a read error. The rearrangement links TRBV29-1 to TRBJ1-3; the D is unclear. CDR1 is SQVTM and CDR2 is ANQGSEA in the germline V gene. This CDR3 region has 10 residues. The CDR3 is CSVEDRGQFF. The CDR3, as DNA: TGCAGCGTTGAAGATCGTGGGCAGTTTTTT.

The chain couples TRBV25-1 to TRBJ2-7; 12 bases are shared with TRBD2. The CDR3 length is 15 residues. The germline gives CDR1 MGHDK, CDR2 SYGVNS. The ends lost 3 bases at V and 5 bases at J; junction bases unmatched: 5. The CDR3 nucleotides read TGTGCCAGCAGTGAGCTAGCGGGGGGGCCCGACGAGCAGTACTTC. Translation gives CASSELAGGPDEQYF.

The chain couples TRBV6-5 to TRBJ2-5; 7 nucleotides align to TRBD1. V shed 5 bases, J shed 5 bases, and the junction held 11 bases outside the gene matches. The CDR3 is made up of 15 amino acids. Germline-derived CDR1 and CDR2 are MNHEY and SVGAGI. The CDR3 region is CASSPGQKIFETQYF. In DNA, the CDR3 is TGTGCCAGCAGTCCGGGACAGAAGATTTTTGAGACCCAGTACTTC.

The DNA for the CDR3 is TGTGCCAGCAGCTTGGAGAGGGAGGGTGAAGCTTTCTTT. It translates to CASSLEREGEAFF. This sequence joins TRBV11-2 and TRBJ1-1; D unresolved. The germline V and J ends were trimmed by 3 bases and 7 bases, with 12 bases remaining between them. The CDR3 consists of 13 residues. Germline CDR1 is SGHAT and CDR2 is FQNNGV.

The rearrangement links TRBV9 to TRBJ2-7, with 8 bases lining up with TRBD2. The CDR3 contains 15 residues. Germline loops: CDR1 SGDLS, CDR2 YYNGEE. V dropped 4 bases and J dropped 3; count of bases not matched to a gene: 9. CDR3 coding DNA: TGTGCCAGCAGCCCGACAGTCAGCGGGGGCTACGAGCAGTACTTC. Amino acid sequence: CASSPTVSGGYEQYF.

A note on this clone: Relative to the germline gene, one junction end is altered; a read error may explain this. V usage is TRBV5-4 and J usage is TRBJ1-4, with TRBD1 as a possible D gene (5 bases). CDR1 and CDR2 (germline): SGHNT, YYREEE (reference sequence). CDR3 size: 13 residues. CDR3 sequence (DNA): TGTGCCAGCAGGATCCTACAGGAACCTAAACGGTTTTTT. Translation gives CASRILQEPKRFF.

Only one count was recorded for this clone. The sample contains more than one DNA sequence encoding this CDR3. The chain employs TRBV19 and TRBJ1-1; the match to TRBD1 covers 8 bases. The CDR3 is 13 amino acids. Germline CDR1 and CDR2: LNHDA and SQIVND (reference sequence). After removal of 8 bases from V and 2 bases from J, the junction contained 4 bases not matched to a gene. For the CDR3, the DNA is TGTGCCAGTCGAGACAGGGGCAACACTGAAGCTTTCTTT. This sequence encodes CASRDRGNTEAFF.

The V gene is TRBV5-1, the J gene TRBJ1-2; 7 nucleotides match TRBD1. Trimming removed 3 bases from V and 8 bases from J; junction bases left unmatched: 7. Germline V gene lookup returns CDR1 SGHRS and CDR2 YFSETQ. The length of the CDR3 is 13 residues. DNA for the CDR3: TGCGCCAGCAGCTCCGAGGGGGCGGGAGGCTACACCTTC. This translates into CASSSEGAGGYTF.

The V call is TRBV19, the J call TRBJ2-2; 7 bases agree with TRBD2. The ends lost 2 bases at V and 0 bases at J; junction bases unmatched: 12. The germline V gene has CDR1 LNHDA and CDR2 SQIVND (reference sequence). This CDR3 spans 19 amino acids. CDR3 DNA sequence: TGTGCCAGTAGTATACGCCGCGGGAGAGGGTTCGCGAACACCGGGGAGCTGTTTTTT. It encodes CASSIRRGRGFANTGELFF. The variable domain in full, completed from reference TRBV19 and TRBJ2-2, reads DGGITQSPKYLFRKEGQNVTLSCEQNLNHDAMYWYRQDPGQGLRLIYYSQIVNDFQKGDIAEGYSVSREKKESFPLTVTSAQKNPTAFYLCASSIRRGRGFANTGELFFGEGSRLTVL.

This clone was seen a few times. The genes are TRBV18 and TRBJ2-5; possibly TRBD1 for D (5 bases). With 2 bases removed from V and 5 bases from J, the gap between germline ends came to 9 bases. This CDR3 region has 13 residues. Germline loops: CDR1 KGHSH, CDR2 LQKENI. In DNA form, the CDR3 reads TGTGCCAGCTCACCATTTCAGGGCGAGACCCAGTACTTC. Translating it yields CASSPFQGETQYF.

The chain links TRBV5-6 to TRBJ1-3; a possible D gene is TRBD1 (5 bases). Germline V gene lookup returns CDR1 SGHDT and CDR2 YYEEEE. V dropped 4 bases and J dropped 8 bases, with 19 bases sitting between them. The CDR3 runs to 15 residues. The CDR3 sequence is CASSPVGRVPDTIYF. The CDR3 bases are TGTGCCAGCAGCCCGGTGGGCAGGGTTCCGGACACCATATATTTT.

This clone turned up a few times. The chain links TRBV18 to TRBJ2-7; the match to TRBD1 covers 9 bases. V lost 5 bases to trimming and J lost 3 bases; unmatched junction nucleotides: 5. The V gene's germline CDR1 is KGHSH and CDR2 LQKENI. This CDR3 is 14 amino acids long. As DNA, the CDR3 is TGTGCCAGCTCATCCGGGACAGGGATCTACGAGCAGTACTTC. Amino acid sequence: CASSSGTGIYEQYF.

V is TRBV28 and J is TRBJ2-1, with 9 bases lining up with TRBD1. The CDR3 extends over 13 amino acids. The V gene's germline CDR1 is MDHEN and CDR2 SYDVKM. V trimming: 7 bases; J trimming: 7 bases; junction bases outside the gene matches: 5. As DNA, the CDR3 is TGTGCCAGCAATAGACAGGGGGAAAATGAGCAGTTCTTC. Translation: CASNRQGENEQFF.

The gene calls are TRBV3-1 (or the pseudogene TRBV3-2) and TRBJ2-2; the D is unclear. V was clipped by 3 bases and J by 1 base, with 9 bases between them. CDR1 is LGHDT and CDR2 is YNNKEL in the germline V gene (reference sequence). This CDR3 is built from 15 residues. The CDR3 sequence is CASSQGLLNTGELFF. The CDR3 region has the DNA TGTGCCAGCAGCCAGGGCCTCCTGAACACCGGGGAGCTGTTTTTT.

The chain recombines TRBV2 with TRBJ1-4, with D hard to call. CDR3 length equals 15 residues. In germline, CDR1 is SNHLY, CDR2 FYNNEI. The V end lost 3 bases, the J end lost 0 bases, and 8 bases lay between the germline ends. The CDR3 reads CASSELSPTNEKLFF. In nucleotides, the CDR3 is TGTGCCAGCAGTGAGCTGAGTCCAACTAATGAAAAACTGTTTTTT.

This clone came up once. This chain connects TRBV29-1 to TRBJ1-1; 10 positions match TRBD1. Per germline, CDR1 SQVTM and CDR2 ANQGSEA. Trimming at V came to 3 bases and at J to 8 bases, leaving 9 bases not matched to a gene. The CDR3 contains 14 residues. The CDR3 nucleotides are TGCAGCGTTGAGATCTGGACAGGGGGATCAGAAGCTTTCTTT. Protein sequence: CSVEIWTGGSEAFF.

The V gene is TRBV5-4, the J gene TRBJ2-3; no firm D call. The CDR3 totals 12 residues. The V end was cut by 2 bases, the J end by 6 bases, with 7 bases between. Germline CDR1 and CDR2: SGHNT and YYREEE (reference sequence). The CDR3 loop is CASSFLVDTQYF. The CDR3 DNA reads as TGTGCCAGCAGCTTCTTAGTGGATACGCAGTATTTT.

The chain couples TRBV7-9 to TRBJ2-1, with 9 bases matching TRBD1. This CDR3 comprises 17 residues. Losses at the gene ends were 3 bases for V and 8 bases for J; bases not matched to a gene: 14. From germline, CDR1 is SEHNR and CDR2 FQNEAQ (reference sequence). The CDR3 region has the DNA TGTGCCAGCAGCTTGGTCACCGGGACAGGGAGTATCGATGAGCAGTTCTTC. It specifies CASSLVTGTGSIDEQFF.